This paragraph covers one TCR beta chain sequence. In this sample, this clonotype turned up many times. Its antigen remains undetermined. Base qualities are missing; no much larger clone stands one base away. Ophthalmopathy patients had moderately to severely active disease, Clinical Activity Score of at least 3, NOSPECS grade of at least 4, and disease duration under 3 months. Patients with other autoimmune diseases, uncontrolled infections, pregnancy or lactation were excluded. Diagnosis was based on clinical symptoms, serum thyroxine, TRAb, thyroid ultrasound and orbital computed tomography. Ficoll-Paque density gradient centrifugation was used to isolate PBMCs from about 10 ml of fresh peripheral blood. Trizol reagent was used to extract the total RNA, and its quality was then checked on an Agilent 2100 Bioanalyzer. TCR beta CDR3 regions were amplified from RNA transcripts for repertoire sequencing. The first round of RT-PCR was done with HTBI primers and the Qiagen OneStep RT-PCR kit, and was followed by a second round of multiplex PCR, then size selection and purification. Sequencing of the libraries was carried out on an Illumina HiSeq2000 in paired-end mode with 100 bp reads. Per the original workflow: SOAPnuke was used to process the reads, throwing out any read that had adapters, had uncalled bases, had a mean Phred below 15, or lacked an exact constant-primer or identifier match. COPE v1.2.5 was used to merge high-quality paired reads. Each unique nucleotide sequence was treated as a clonotype, and MiTCR v1.1 was used to align the clonotypes to the IMGT TRB V, D and J references. The analysis was limited to V-J combinations with a frequency above 0.0001, which together covered just over 98% of the repertoires. For each V-J combination, a TCR clonal expansion and chaos score was defined as F50 clonal expansion divided by the chaos observed in the TCRdist matrix. Welch's t-statistics and random forest were used to narrow the features down to over ten V-J combinations, which were then fed into a naive Bayes classifier. The Morisita-Horn index was used to measure how similar the thyroid and blood repertoires were. TCRdb ran its own pipeline on the public reads, namely fastp trimming at Q25 and MiXCR clone calling, and kept in-frame beta chains. Rows are combined by CDR3 protein, so each entry shows the most common genes and DNA. TCRdb assigned the V and J calls; the authors' analysis was not used. For this sample the table gives 200,000 to 250,000 distinct CDR3 sequences, of which around a fifth were detected only once. In total, the top ten clones hold about 46% of the sample.

The data were obtained in a study of Graves' ophthalmopathy and Graves' hyperthyroidism listed by TCRdb under 2018. About the study as a whole: Peripheral blood samples were taken at the time of initial diagnosis, before any treatment was given. To explore V-J signatures that distinguish ophthalmopathy from hyperthyroidism, a discovery set of under 110 patients was enrolled, made up of under 50 with ophthalmopathy and fewer than 60 with stable hyperthyroidism. The study used TCR beta repertoire signatures to distinguish Graves' ophthalmopathy from Graves' hyperthyroidism and to predict progression to ophthalmopathy. In roughly six hyperthyroidism patients, the T-cell repertoires found in thyroid tissue were compared with those found in blood. After sampling, hyperthyroidism patients received methimazole starting at 30 mg daily, and ophthalmopathy patients received high-dose intravenous methylprednisolone. The roughly 100 discovery patients were divided at random into training and test sets in a 7:3 ratio. For independent validation, a separate cohort was made up of 18 hyperthyroidism patients plus 17 patients who later progressed from hyperthyroidism to ophthalmopathy. In total, 135 blood samples were TCR-sequenced: approximately 40 ophthalmopathy, around 75 hyperthyroidism and around 17 hyperthyroidism-to-ophthalmopathy patients. Results and caveats for the whole study, not just this receptor: In validation, the model predicted ophthalmopathy progression with nearly 71% sensitivity and roughly 72% specificity; roughly 12 predicted patients were CT-confirmed with GO in a median of approximately 6.5 months. Most of the expanded thyroid clonotypes with a frequency above 0.001 were also detected in blood, and it was suggested that the thyroid immune response may be reflected by blood repertoires. No statistical method was used to predetermine the sample size, and group allocation was not hidden from the investigators. Ophthalmopathy was separated from stable hyperthyroidism by the 13-signature model with 87.88% sensitivity and approximately 84% specificity in cross-validation and with 80%/75% in the test set.

CDR1 and CDR2 were assigned from the germline V gene as ENHRY and SYGVKD. From the cysteine through the phenylalanine, the CDR3 covers 15 amino acids. The retained sequence is limited to the CDR3, 45 bases, with the frame set at the first base. The germline ends are 8 bases apart after V is trimmed by 2 bases and J by 0 bases. Sequencing was done on a sample of peripheral blood. The sequence is built from TRBV10-3 and TRBJ2-4; possibly the D gene is TRBD2, per 6 matching bases. The receptor was isolated from a woman aged 45-65 years with Graves' ophthalmopathy. Donor details come from another sample of the same person, matched by shared clones. The DNA reads as follows: TGTGCCATCAGTGAGGGGGGACTAGCCAAAAACATTCAGTACTTC. Translated, this gives CAISEGGLAKNIQYF.